This T cell receptor (beta chain) was documented in a study of shared clonotypes between healthy human individuals. The CDR3 has 13 residues. Germline V gives CDR1 MNHEY, CDR2 SVGAGI. Trimming took 5 bases from V and 3 from J, leaving 9 bases between them. Sequencing used immunoSEQ multiplex PCR; TCRdb keeps in-frame clones, though not all of them. Of 2,100,000 or so clones listed, 90% to 96% are singletons. The V call is TRBV6-5, the J call TRBJ2-3; D possibly corresponds to TRBD1 (5 bases). The receptor was derived from a man younger than 35 in good health. Sequenced: naive CD4+ T cells sorted from blood. As for subset: CD45RA+ positively selected. DNA of the CDR3: TGTGCCAGCAGTATGGACACTACAGATACGCAGTATTTT. It specifies CASSMDTTDTQYF.